This T cell receptor beta chain stems from a study of cytomegalovirus exposure and HLA in healthy donors. This clone has a single count. Germline V gives CDR1 KGHSH, CDR2 LQKENI. V lost 1 base, J lost 2 bases, and 4 bases stayed unmatched. The CDR3 contains 15 residues. These donors counted as nominally healthy when sampled, but unrecorded immune exposures were likely. Both 60 Vbeta primers and 13 Jbeta primers went into the PCR. TCRdb's table, derived via immunoSEQ multiplex PCR, lists solely in-frame clones and lacks some. The sample shows about 130,000 clones, about three quarters of them seen only once.

Sequencing was carried out using PBMCs. V usage is TRBV18 and J usage is TRBJ2-7; 8 bases are a match to TRBD1. The origin of this receptor is a woman aged 18-29 years in good health and CMV-seronegative. This CDR3 is CASSPRQGSTYEQYF. As DNA, the CDR3 is TGTGCCAGCTCACCACGACAGGGGTCTACCTACGAGCAGTACTTC.